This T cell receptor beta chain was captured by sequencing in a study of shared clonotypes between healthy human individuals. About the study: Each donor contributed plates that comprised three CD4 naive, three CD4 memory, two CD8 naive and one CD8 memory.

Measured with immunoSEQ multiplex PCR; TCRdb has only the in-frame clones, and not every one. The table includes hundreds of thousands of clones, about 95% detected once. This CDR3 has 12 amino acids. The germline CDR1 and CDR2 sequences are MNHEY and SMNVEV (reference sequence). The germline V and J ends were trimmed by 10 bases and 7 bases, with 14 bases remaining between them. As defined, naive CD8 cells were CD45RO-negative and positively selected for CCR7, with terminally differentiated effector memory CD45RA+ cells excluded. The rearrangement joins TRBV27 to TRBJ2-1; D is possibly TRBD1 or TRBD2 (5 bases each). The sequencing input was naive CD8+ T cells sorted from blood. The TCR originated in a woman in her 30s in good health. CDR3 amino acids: CATVGVLNEQFF. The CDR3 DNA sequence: TGTGCCACCGTGGGGGTTCTAAATGAGCAGTTCTTC.